This entry concerns a single T cell receptor (beta chain). Here immunoSEQ multiplex PCR was the method, and the copy in TCRdb shows in-frame clones only, minus some. The sample records 70,000 to 80,000 clones, over 85% being singletons. This record comes from a study of T cell clones after liver transplantation. CDR3 length equals 15 residues. V gave up 5 bases and J gave up 6 bases, with 17 bases separating them. Germline V gene sequence: CDR1 KGHSH, CDR2 LQKENI. The chain carries TRBV18 and TRBJ1-5; the D gene is possibly TRBD1 (6 bases). This receptor was identified in a human donor who received a liver transplant. The source was CD4+ T cells from blood, collected before liver transplant. The CDR3: CASSFQQGSVQPQHF. The CDR3 coding sequence is TGTGCCAGCTCATTCCAGCAGGGGTCTGTTCAGCCCCAGCATTTT.